The next 17 T cell receptor beta chains were all read from a single sample in a study of cytomegalovirus exposure and HLA in healthy donors. The PCR had 60 Vbeta and 13 Jbeta primers. This table comes from immunoSEQ multiplex PCR, and its TCRdb copy is limited to in-frame clones, with some not included. Of around 140,000 clones listed, around nine tenths are singletons. The sample comprised PBMCs. These receptors all stem from a woman in her 30s in good health and CMV-seronegative.

Only one count was recorded for this clone. The CDR3 spells CASRPSGGGSTDTQYF. The CDR3 nucleotides are TGTGCCAGCAGACCGAGCGGGGGGGGTAGCACAGATACGCAGTATTTT. The chain uses TRBV6-6 and TRBJ2-3; TRBD2 matches 10 bases. Germline trimming cut 6 bases from V and 0 bases from J; bases unmatched to any gene: 6. Germline loops: CDR1 MNHNY, CDR2 SVGAGI (reference sequence). This CDR3 region has 16 residues.

The DNA for the CDR3 is TGTGCCTGGAGTCCAGGAAACACCATATATTTT. Translating it yields CAWSPGNTIYF. This chain joins TRBV30 and TRBJ1-3; D not certain. The CDR3 length is 11 residues. V was trimmed by 2 bases and J by 4 bases, leaving 3 bases between them. CDR1 and CDR2 from the germline V gene are GTSNPN and SVGIG (reference sequence).

V and J are TRBV14 and TRBJ1-6, with D perhaps TRBD1 (6 bases). V gave up 4 bases and J gave up 13 bases, with 14 bases separating them. Germline V gives CDR1 SGHDN, CDR2 FVKESK. The CDR3 length is 13 residues. CDR3 protein: CASSRGGREPLHF. The CDR3 coding sequence is TGTGCCAGCAGCCGGGGGGGCAGGGAGCCCCTCCACTTT.

In its sample, this clone was seen a few times. The chain links TRBV9 to TRBJ1-4; D is undetermined. The CDR3 extends over 15 amino acids. V was clipped by 4 bases and J by 5 bases, with 15 bases between them. Germline CDR1 reads SGDLS; CDR2 reads YYNGEE. The CDR3 loop reads CASSPSPWANEKLFF. Here the CDR3 DNA reads TGTGCCAGCAGCCCGAGTCCTTGGGCAAATGAAAAACTGTTTTTT.

The J gene is TRBJ1-4, the V gene TRBV7-6; D is uncertain. The germline CDR1 and CDR2 sequences are SGHVS and FNYEAQ. This CDR3 is built from 13 residues. V was pared by 2 bases and J by 7 bases, with 8 bases between. In DNA form, the CDR3 reads TGTGCCAGCAGCTTAAACGAGCGTGAAAAACTGTTTTTT. As protein: CASSLNEREKLFF.

The rearrangement links TRBV27 to TRBJ2-7; tentative D call: TRBD1 (6 bases). Germline V gene lookup returns CDR1 MNHEY and CDR2 SMNVEV (reference sequence). CDR3 length: 16 residues. Trimming pared 0 bases from V and 6 bases from J, leaving 18 bases between. The CDR3 DNA reads TGTGCCAGCAGTTTATCGGCGACAGGACAATTGGGCGAGCAGTACTTC. Translating it yields CASSLSATGQLGEQYF.

The chain uses TRBV6-5 and TRBJ1-2; 11 positions match TRBD1. With V trimmed by 0 bases and J by 7 bases, 7 bases remained unmatched. CDR1 is MNHEY and CDR2 is SVGAGI in the germline V gene. This CDR3 is 16 amino acids long. CDR3 nucleotide sequence: TGTGCCAGCAGTTACTCGAGGACAGGGGGCGAGACTGGCTACACCTTC. Translation gives CASSYSRTGGETGYTF.

This chain links TRBV5-4 with TRBJ2-2; D is unresolved. The CDR3 has 14 amino acids. Trimming took 0 bases from V and 1 from J, leaving 4 bases between them. The germline V gene encodes CDR1 SGHNT and CDR2 YYREEE (reference sequence). This chain's CDR3 is CASSLAGNTGELFF. The CDR3 DNA reads as TGTGCCAGCAGCTTGGCAGGGAACACCGGGGAGCTGTTTTTT.

This rearrangement joins TRBV2 to TRBJ1-2; D is perhaps TRBD1 (6 bases). V was cut by 6 bases and J by 0 bases, with 11 bases left in between. Germline V gene lookup returns CDR1 SNHLY and CDR2 FYNNEI. This CDR3 region has 14 residues. The CDR3 reads CASRRDISNYGYTF. DNA of the CDR3: TGTGCCAGCAGGAGGGACATATCTAACTATGGCTACACCTTC.

The chain employs TRBV5-4 and TRBJ1-2; unclear D gene. The CDR3 contains 15 residues. With 0 bases removed from V and 5 bases from J, the gap between germline ends came to 14 bases. Germline values: CDR1 SGHNT, CDR2 YYREEE (reference sequence). In DNA form, the CDR3 reads TGTGCCAGCAGCTTGGTCGGCAGGCAGACATATGGCTACACCTTC. Translating gives CASSLVGRQTYGYTF.

The chain employs TRBV7-9 and TRBJ1-1; the match to TRBD1 covers 7 bases. V was pared by 7 bases and J by 2 bases, with 4 bases of the junction left unmatched. The germline V gene encodes CDR1 SEHNR and CDR2 FQNEAQ (reference sequence). The CDR3 contains 13 residues. In DNA, the CDR3 is TGTGCCAGCACTCAGGGGGACAACACTGAAGCTTTCTTT. Translating gives CASTQGDNTEAFF.

This chain uses TRBV10-3 with TRBJ1-2; a weak D match, TRBD1 (5 bases). The germline CDR1 and CDR2 sequences are ENHRY and SYGVKD. The CDR3 is made up of 16 amino acids. V gave up 4 bases and J gave up 6 bases, with 21 bases separating them. The CDR3 protein is CAISAVSGIVRNGYTF. CDR3 nucleotides: TGTGCCATCAGTGCGGTGTCAGGGATTGTTAGGAATGGCTACACCTTC.

The rearrangement joins TRBV2 to TRBJ2-1; TRBD2 matches 11 bases. The V and J ends lost 7 bases and 14 bases, in that order; junction bases with no gene match: 10. CDR1 SNHLY and CDR2 FYNNEI come from the germline V gene. The CDR3 has 13 residues. CDR3 coding DNA: TGTGCCAGCAAGACCGGGACTAGCGGCGTGGAGTTCTTC. This encodes CASKTGTSGVEFF.

Only one count was recorded for this clone. V and J are TRBV7-7 and TRBJ2-2, with 7 bases lining up with TRBD1. V trimming: 4 bases; J trimming: 6 bases; junction bases outside the gene matches: 8. Looked up from germline, CDR1 is SSHAT and CDR2 is FNYEAQ (reference sequence). The CDR3 length is 15 residues. The CDR3 reads CASSSGEGAPGELFF. In DNA, the CDR3 is TGTGCCAGCAGCTCAGGAGAGGGGGCCCCCGGGGAGCTGTTTTTT. The full variable domain, rest sourced from reference TRBV7-7 and TRBJ2-2, is GAGVSQSPRYKVTKRGQDVTLRCDPISSHATLYWYQQALGQGPEFLTYFNYEAQPDKSGLPSDRFSAERPEGSISTLTIQRTEQRDSAMYRCASSSGEGAPGELFFGEGSRLTVL.

The chain carries TRBV7-3 and TRBJ2-3; TRBD1 agrees at 9 bases. Germline V gene sequence: CDR1 SGHTA, CDR2 FQGTGA. Trimming took 5 bases from V and 6 from J; bases not matched to a gene: 6. This CDR3 has 14 amino acids. The CDR3 here is CASSPGQGWDTQYF. The CDR3 DNA follows: TGTGCCAGCAGCCCGGGACAGGGATGGGATACGCAGTATTTT.

This chain links TRBV9 with TRBJ1-2; D unresolved. CDR1 SGDLS and CDR2 YYNGEE come from the germline V gene. The CDR3 contains 14 residues. V was shortened by 0 bases and J by 7 bases, with 13 bases between the two germline ends. CDR3 protein: CASSVGEALGGYTF. As DNA, the CDR3 is TGTGCCAGCAGCGTAGGGGAGGCCCTAGGTGGCTACACCTTC.

The rearrangement joins TRBV27 to TRBJ1-1; maybe TRBD1 (6 bases). Trimming pared 8 bases from V and 11 bases from J, leaving 15 bases between. The V gene's germline CDR1 is MNHEY and CDR2 SMNVEV (reference sequence). The CDR3 totals 11 residues. The CDR3 sequence: CASRTGTSAFF. The CDR3 coding sequence is TGTGCCAGCCGCACCGGGACATCGGCTTTCTTT.